This TCR beta chain comes out of a study of cytomegalovirus exposure and HLA in healthy donors listed by TCRdb under 2017. About the investigation overall: In an earlier analysis of 587 of the donors, 276 Gb of sequence data and approximately 120 million unique TCR beta sequences from approximately 180 million T cells were reported. About 280 gigabases of sequencing data and about 92 million unique TCR sequences made up an early release that covered over 550 HLA-typed donors. Among the approximately 400 genotyped donors, around 81% belonged to the genetic ancestry cluster associated with self-reported Caucasian donors. The aim of the study was to test whether cataloging public T cell receptors could identify signatures of past pathogen exposure. The study profiled the T cell repertoires of 500 to 800 subjects by immunosequencing and related them to cytomegalovirus serostatus. Besides the first cohort of 500 to 700 subjects, a separate validation cohort made up of 120 different subjects was used. High-throughput TCR immunosequencing, statistical association of individual TCRs with disease status, and machine learning were combined to predict cytomegalovirus infection status. To study patterns of TCR occurrence, a later analysis re-analyzed previously published TCR beta repertoires from 700 or so donors and added high-resolution HLA genotyping. The later analysis used no new phenotypic data to find candidate immune exposures, relying instead on TCR beta sequences and their occurrence across donors. An earlier analysis of around 540 of the donors applied high-throughput TCR beta sequencing to assess whether each TCR beta V gene segment acted as functional or pseudogenic. Alongside the repertoire data, information on donor age, sex, ethnicity and CMV serostatus was compiled. A later genetic analysis took genome-wide SNP genotypes for 398 of the 666 donors and used that subset as a discovery cohort. All discovery cohort repertoires had been generated using a single sequencing platform. HLA typing included class I and class II loci at four-digit resolution. Typing coverage differed by locus: A, B, C, DRB1 and DQB1 were typed in roughly 620-630 donors, DQA1 in around 500, DPA1 in approximately 610, and DPB1 in 472. Four to six DR-DQ haplotypes were handled as single units for association and clustering, since linkage in the cohort was strong. Across 398 genotyped donors of the cohort, an average of 235,054 unique TCR beta nucleotide sequences per donor were sequenced, and roughly a sixth of those sequences were non-productive. General study outcomes and caveats: Cytomegalovirus status was reported to be diagnosed by the classifier with high specificity and sensitivity in both the original and validation cohorts. The presence/absence analyses assumed that sequencing depth was roughly uniform across donors, and that assumption may not be true. Specific HLA alleles were associated with 18,000 or so TCR beta sequences at a false discovery rate of 0.05 in a later analysis. A later genetic analysis reported fewer N-insertions in productive TCRs among donors in an Asian-associated ancestry cluster than the roughly 620-donor mean. Across donors, most TCR sequences were observed very rarely, whereas some public TCRs were present in many individuals. The study gave a list of about 150 TCR beta chains associated with cytomegalovirus. Several of the top co-occurrence clusters appeared to be linked to parvovirus B19, influenza, CMV and Epstein-Barr virus, according to a later analysis. Because counts were too low, 15 or so rarely observed V segments, including chromosome 9 orphons, were excluded from the earlier analysis of several hundred of the donors. Strong co-occurrence of HLA alleles, especially DR and DQ, made assigning TCR associations to individual alleles difficult. This cohort had only TCR beta chains sequenced, and the lack of alpha or paired-chain data limited which features could be detected. In a later analysis, TCR association rates were found to vary across HLA loci, with the most associated TCRs seen for DRB1 alleles and the fewest for HLA-C alleles. In a later analysis, HLA-associated TCR beta chains were found to be more clonally expanded and to have lower generation probabilities than equally common non-associated chains. Correlated functional status among segregating V segments might be attributable to linkage disequilibrium, but an unknown experimental factor could not be ruled out. For the cohort, immune exposure information was limited to CMV serostatus. A further reported finding was that TCR beta sequences accurately predicted the HLA-A and HLA-B alleles for most subjects in the first cohort. Broadly in line with IMGT annotations, most TCR beta V segments showed up in productive rearrangements about 87% or about 30% of the time in an earlier analysis of around 600 of the donors. A group of highly shared sequence variants was considered likely to be a technical artifact of the sequencing pipeline. In a later analysis, most CMV-associated TCR beta chains were found to appear HLA-restricted, with HLA associations seemingly driven largely by CMV exposure. Because HLA typing was missing for some donors at each locus, association tests included only the typed subset. It was suggested by the authors that the approach could potentially be generalized to other disease states and immunological phenotypes. Because the 87-base-pair reads could not distinguish some IMGT-functional V segments, including TRBV6-2 and TRBV6-3, those segments were excluded. In a later genetic analysis, a missense DCLRE1C variant was associated with V-gene and J-gene trimming of TCR beta chains, and the association was replicated in an independent cohort. In vitro tests confirmed that a few of the cytomegalovirus-associated TCR beta chains recognize cytomegalovirus antigens.

Its CDR3 holds 13 amino acids, cysteine through phenylalanine. Only CDR3 DNA remains: 39 bases, in frame from the first base. Reading the germline V gene gives CDR1 SGHTA and CDR2 FQGNSA. Between the V and J ends, shortened by 6 bases and 2 bases respectively, the junction contains 10 bases. Preparation of the library involved the immunoSEQ multiplex PCR assay. A mixture of 60 forward primers for TCR Vbeta segments and 13 reverse primers for TCR Jbeta segments was used in the multiplex PCR. The CDR3 region of rearranged TCR beta genes was amplified from genomic DNA with a multiplex PCR assay. Amplified TCR beta libraries were sequenced as 87-base-pair reads on the Illumina HiSeq System. As for how the authors treated the data: In a later analysis, 70 million to 95 million unique TCR beta chains were counted across the approximately 620 repertoires, and roughly 11 million of these chains were shared by at least two donors. Raw reads were error-corrected and collapsed into unique sequences with a nearest-neighbor algorithm that merged closely related sequences to remove PCR and sequencing errors. Alignment of CDR3 sequences to IMGT reference sequences was used to assign V, D and J gene segments. Each retained sequence needed at least a six-nucleotide match to both a V gene segment and a J gene segment. Rearrangements were classified as productive when the CDR3 lacked stop codons and remained in frame with V and J, and all other rearrangements were classified as non-productive. CDR3 was defined according to IMGT convention as the region running from the second conserved V-encoded cysteine to the conserved J-encoded phenylalanine. Sequences without an unambiguous match to a single V gene segment were excluded from the earlier analysis of about 630 of the donors. In an earlier analysis of roughly 600 of the donors, a V segment was called functional when productive rearrangements were above 56.7%, and segregating when the standard deviation between donors exceeded 5%. A statistical classification framework was built to diagnose cytomegalovirus status from the catalog of TCR beta chain sequences. In a later analysis, TCR nucleotide sequences were compared against IMGT/GENE-DB human TR gene sequences so that V and J genes could be assigned. In a later analysis, CDR3 sequences and most-parsimonious VDJ recombination scenarios were assigned using the TCRdist pipeline. In a later analysis, each TCR beta chain was defined by its CDR3 amino acid sequence together with its V-gene family, and reads lacking a unique V-gene family were excluded. As a way to deal with suspected cross-contamination and a sequencing artifact, a later analysis dropped 500 to 700 nucleotide sequences that were highly shared and had low generation probability. In a later analysis, a clonal expansion index for each public chain was calculated from normalized within-repertoire ranks of inferred template counts. In a later analysis, generation probabilities were computed using a VDJ recombination model fitted to out-of-frame rearrangements, and the results were checked against IGoR. In a later analysis, hypergeometric tests were used to score TCR-TCR, TCR-HLA and TCR-CMV co-occurrence, with a repertoire-size bias correction applied to TCR pairs. In a later analysis, false discovery rates were estimated by permuting HLA or CMV assignments 20 times. In a later analysis, co-occurring TCRs were grouped with DBSCAN, and TCRdist sequence similarity was added when clustering was performed within HLA-allele-positive subsets. Co-occurrence clustering excluded repertoires with fewer than 30,000 or more than 120,000 public chains, plus five with anomalous nucleotide sharing. TCRdb mirrors the immuneACCESS table, restricted to in-frame sequences. Some clones are absent from its copies; in checked studies, under half trace to an unresolved V gene, and the reason for the others is unknown. V, J and clone size were drawn from that table, and D and trimming were deduced from the DNA. This sample has some 180,000 clones in its table, and about four fifths of those were observed once. The ten top clones hold around 2.6% of the sample.

The cohort was made up of under 800 healthy bone marrow donors. Cohort members were all nominally healthy when sampled, although unrecorded immune exposures were likely present. The donor was CMV seronegative and was included in the group of about 350 seronegative cohort members. Every donor gave a peripheral blood sample, and the peripheral blood mononuclear cells from that sample were used for TCR beta sequencing. The Qiagen DNeasy Blood Extraction Kit was used to extract genomic DNA from the blood cell samples. In the case of this clone: Its antigen is unknown. Base qualities are missing; no much larger clone stands one base away.

Here the chain combines TRBV7-2 and TRBJ2-5; perhaps TRBD1 is the D gene, with 6 bases matching. The sample was PBMCs. The receptor was isolated from a female donor in good health and CMV-seronegative. The sequenced DNA is TGTGCCAGCAGAGGACAGCCACAAGAGACCCAGTACTTC. This yields the protein CASRGQPQETQYF.